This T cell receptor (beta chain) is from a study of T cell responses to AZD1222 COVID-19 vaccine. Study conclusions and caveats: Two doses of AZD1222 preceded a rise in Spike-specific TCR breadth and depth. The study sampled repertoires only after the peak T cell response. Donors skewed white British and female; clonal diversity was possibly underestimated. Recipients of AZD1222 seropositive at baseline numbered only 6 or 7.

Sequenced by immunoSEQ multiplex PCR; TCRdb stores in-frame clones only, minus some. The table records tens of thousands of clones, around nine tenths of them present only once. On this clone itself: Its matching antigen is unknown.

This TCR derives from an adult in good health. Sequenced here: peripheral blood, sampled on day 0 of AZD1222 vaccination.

This CDR3 reads CASSPPGTGELFF. CDR3 DNA sequence: TGCGCCAGCAGCCCCCCTGGCACCGGGGAGCTGTTTTTT. The chain links TRBV4-3 to TRBJ2-2; no definite D call. V dropped 4 bases and J dropped 4 bases, with 7 bases sitting between them. CDR3 length equals 13 residues. CDR1 and CDR2 from the germline V gene are LGHNA and YSLEER.